One sample yielded the 21 T cell receptor beta chains listed below, sequenced in a study of vaccination effects on CD4 cells after COVID-19. Which antigens these TCRs recognize remains unknown. Antigen-specific CD4+ T cells expanded by the ViraFEST assay with viral peptide pools were then sequenced. Following 10 days of culture, CD4+ T cells were isolated. The person had PCR-confirmed SARS-CoV-2 infection between March and December 2020. Everyone in the study got two shots of either the BNT162b2 or mRNA-1273 vaccine. The data were produced by immunoSEQ multiplex PCR, yet TCRdb's version contains in-frame clones alone and is incomplete. The sample shows 14,000 or so clones, around 81% of them seen only once. The specimen was CD4+ T cells from PBMCs cultured with SARS-CoV-2 spike peptides, collected after COVID-19 vaccination. The source of these receptors is a human donor who had a prior SARS-CoV-2 infection.

This clone appeared once. This chain connects TRBV5-1 to TRBJ2-3; TRBD2 is a possible D gene (6 bases). The CDR3 is 15 residues long. Trimming removed 8 bases at V and 0 bases at J, with 16 bases between. Per the germline V gene, CDR1 is SGHRS and CDR2 is YFSETQ. CDR3 in DNA: TGCGCCAGTTGGGAGAGCGGGCATAGCACAGATACGCAGTATTTT. Amino acid sequence: CASWESGHSTDTQYF.

The chain joins TRBV5-6 to TRBJ1-2; D gene unclear. This CDR3 is 15 amino acids long. Trimming stripped 3 bases from V and 0 bases from J, with 12 bases between. The V gene's germline CDR1 is SGHDT and CDR2 YYEEEE. The CDR3 sequence: CASSYQSVANYGYTF. DNA for the CDR3: TGTGCCAGCAGCTACCAGTCAGTGGCTAACTATGGCTACACCTTC.

The chain employs TRBV7-3 and TRBJ2-1, with 7 positions matching TRBD2. The CDR3 has 15 residues. Germline V gives CDR1 SGHTA, CDR2 FQGTGA. Trimming at V came to 9 bases and at J to 2 bases, leaving 10 bases not matched to a gene. This CDR3 is CASSYSGGPYNEQFF. CDR3 sequence (DNA): TGTGCCAGTTCTTACTCGGGGGGTCCCTACAATGAGCAGTTCTTC.

This clone appeared a few times. The chain joins TRBV6-5 to TRBJ2-1, with D possibly TRBD2 on 5 matching bases. CDR1 MNHEY and CDR2 SVGAGI come from the germline V gene. V was clipped by 6 bases and J by 4 bases, with 10 bases between them. The CDR3 extends over 13 amino acids. CDR3 coding DNA: TGTGCCAGCAGCAGGACTGATTACAATGAGCAGTTCTTC. It yields the protein CASSRTDYNEQFF.

The genes are TRBV10-3 and TRBJ1-1; the D is unclear. The CDR3 extends over 14 amino acids. Germline V gives CDR1 ENHRY, CDR2 SYGVKD. V was shortened by 3 bases and J by 0 bases, with 8 bases between the two germline ends. The CDR3 bases are TGTGCCATCAGTGACCTCGGCCTGAACACTGAAGCTTTCTTT. This encodes CAISDLGLNTEAFF.

The V and J genes are TRBV10-3 and TRBJ1-1, with 7 bases identical to TRBD1. The CDR3 covers 14 residues. V lost 6 bases to trimming and J lost 4 bases; unmatched junction nucleotides: 8. CDR1 is ENHRY, CDR2 SYGVKD, per germline. The CDR3: CAISSQGLFTEAFF. For the CDR3, the DNA is TGTGCCATCAGCTCACAGGGGTTGTTCACTGAAGCTTTCTTT.

Written as DNA, the CDR3 is TGTGCCAGCAGTTGGGCCACCGGGCAGACCCAGTACTTC. It is translated as CASSWATGQTQYF. The V and J genes are TRBV2 and TRBJ2-5; D is unclear. Germline CDR1 SNHLY, CDR2 FYNNEI. Trimming left V 5 bases short and J 6 bases short, with 13 bases between. The length of the CDR3 is 13 residues.

This chain joins TRBV7-3 and TRBJ2-1, with D maybe TRBD1 (7 bases). The germline CDR1 and CDR2 sequences are SGHTA and FQGTGA. With 2 bases removed from V and 7 bases from J, the gap between germline ends came to 9 bases. This CDR3 is built from 13 residues. CDR3 region: CASSLAGQNEQFF. CDR3 nucleotides: TGTGCCAGCAGCTTAGCGGGACAGAATGAGCAGTTCTTC.

The rearrangement links TRBV4-1 to TRBJ1-1; possibly TRBD1 for D (6 bases). V was cut by 6 bases and J by 0 bases, with 23 bases left in between. CDR3 length: 18 residues. Germline CDR1 and CDR2: MGHRA and YSYEKL. This chain's CDR3 is CASRTTKGQINMNTEAFF. The CDR3 region has the DNA TGCGCCAGCAGAACCACAAAAGGACAGATAAACATGAACACTGAAGCTTTCTTT.

The chain joins TRBV6-2 or TRBV6-3 to TRBJ2-1; 8 positions agree with TRBD1. V lost 6 bases to trimming and J lost 5 bases; unmatched junction nucleotides: 12. The CDR3 runs 16 residues. Looked up from germline, CDR1 is MNHEY and CDR2 is SVGEGT. The CDR3 sequence: CASSLKDRGWDNEQFF. CDR3 nucleotides: TGTGCCAGCAGCTTAAAAGACAGGGGATGGGACAATGAGCAGTTCTTC.

This clone was seen only a few times. This chain joins TRBV12-5 and TRBJ2-4; D is unresolved. V lost 6 bases and J lost 0, with 9 bases in between. CDR3 length: 14 amino acids. The germline CDR1 and CDR2 sequences are LGHNT and FRNRAP. The CDR3 region is CASGPGLAKNIQYF. For the CDR3, the DNA is TGTGCTAGTGGCCCAGGCCTAGCCAAAAACATTCAGTACTTC.

The chain joins TRBV18 to TRBJ1-3; unclear D gene. With 3 bases removed from V and 0 bases from J, the gap between germline ends came to 15 bases. The CDR3 runs 17 residues. Germline lookup yields CDR1 KGHSH and CDR2 LQKENI. The CDR3 region has the DNA TGTGCCAGCTCACCTCTCGGACCAGGAGTCTCTGGAAACACCATATATTTT. As protein: CASSPLGPGVSGNTIYF.

The CDR3 sequence is CASSFLGSSVPPDTQYF. In DNA, the CDR3 is TGTGCCAGCAGCTTTCTTGGGTCTAGCGTCCCTCCAGATACGCAGTATTTT. This sequence joins TRBV5-5 and TRBJ2-3; possible D gene TRBD2, 6 bases. V was pared by 2 bases and J by 4 bases, with 20 bases between. This CDR3 spans 17 amino acids. Per the germline V gene, CDR1 is SGHKS and CDR2 is YYEKEE (reference sequence).

This sequence joins TRBV9 and TRBJ1-2, with 7 bases lining up with TRBD1. The CDR3 has 14 amino acids. The ends lost 4 bases at V and 1 base at J; junction bases unmatched: 4. Germline CDR1 reads SGDLS; CDR2 reads YYNGEE. The CDR3 bases are TGTGCCAGCAGCCTGACAGGGATTAACTATGGCTACACCTTC. Its protein is CASSLTGINYGYTF.

The V and J genes are TRBV3-1 (or the pseudogene TRBV3-2) and TRBJ2-7; D not certain. The CDR3 spans 14 residues. The germline CDR1 and CDR2 sequences are LGHDT and YNNKEL (reference sequence). V gave up 6 bases and J gave up 0 bases, with 12 bases separating them. CDR3 bases: TGTGCCAGCAGTCAGTCAGACGGCTCCTACGAGCAGTACTTC. Amino acids: CASSQSDGSYEQYF.

V gene TRBV19 combines with J gene TRBJ1-2; 7 nucleotides align to TRBD1. The CDR3 spans 13 residues. CDR1 is LNHDA and CDR2 is SQIVND in the germline V gene (reference sequence). Germline trimming cut 5 bases from V and 8 bases from J; bases unmatched to any gene: 8. CDR3 DNA sequence: TGTGCCAGTAGTGTGACAGGGTTTGAAGGCTACACCTTC. It encodes CASSVTGFEGYTF.

This rearrangement joins TRBV7-6 to TRBJ2-3; D gene unclear. The V end lost 3 bases, the J end lost 0 bases, and 13 bases lay between the germline ends. Germline V CDR1 and CDR2: SGHVS, FNYEAQ. The CDR3 extends over 16 amino acids. The CDR3 loop reads CASSFGTVTSTDTQYF. CDR3 coding DNA: TGTGCCAGCAGCTTTGGCACAGTCACTAGCACAGATACGCAGTATTTT. Using reference TRBV7-6 and TRBJ2-3 for the parts outside the CDR3, the full variable domain is GAGVSQSPRYKVTKRGQDVALRCDPISGHVSLYWYRQALGQGPEFLTYFNYEAQQDKSGLPNDRFSAERPEGSISTLTIQRTEQRDSAMYRCASSFGTVTSTDTQYFGPGTRLTVL.

J is TRBJ2-5 and V is TRBV5-1; D is possibly TRBD1 (6 bases). The CDR3 sequence is 13 residues long. CDR1 is SGHRS, CDR2 YFSETQ, per germline. Trimming pared 7 bases from V and 3 bases from J, leaving 13 bases between. The CDR3 nucleotides are TGCGCCAGCGGGAGATGGACAGAAGAGACCCAGTACTTC. Translation gives CASGRWTEETQYF.

The chain joins TRBV19 to TRBJ1-6; D is unclear. The CDR3 loop spans 21 amino acids. Germline values: CDR1 LNHDA, CDR2 SQIVND (reference sequence). Trimming took 0 bases from V and 5 from J, leaving 26 bases between them. CDR3 bases: TGTGCCAGTAGTATAGATGGTTATGGAGGAAAATCGGCTCCGGATAATTCACCCCTCCACTTT. Its protein product is CASSIDGYGGKSAPDNSPLHF.

V is TRBV5-6 and J is TRBJ2-7, with TRBD2 matching over 10 bases. J was trimmed by 4 bases and V by 4 bases; bases with no gene match: 5. The CDR3 length is 14 residues. In germline, CDR1 is SGHDT, CDR2 YYEEEE. Here the CDR3 DNA reads TGTGCCAGCAGCGCTTTACTAGCGGGGTACGAGCAGTACTTC. Encoded protein: CASSALLAGYEQYF.

The rearrangement uses TRBV14 and TRBJ2-1, with D perhaps matching TRBD1 (5 bases). The CDR3 extends over 15 amino acids. V was cut by 2 bases and J by 7 bases, with 15 bases left in between. The germline CDR1 and CDR2 sequences are SGHDN and FVKESK. The CDR3 sequence is CASSQLGEVGNEQFF. DNA for the CDR3: TGTGCCAGCAGCCAATTAGGGGAAGTAGGGAATGAGCAGTTCTTC.